A single sample is the source of the 32 T cell receptor beta chains below, sequenced in a study of T cell responses to AZD1222 COVID-19 vaccine. Repertoires were generated with immunoSEQ multiplex PCR, while TCRdb's copy carries only in-frame clones and drops some. The sample shows around 150,000 clones, roughly 91% of them seen only once. The source was peripheral blood, collected 28 days after the second AZD1222 dose. These receptors were collected from an adult who received the AZD1222 COVID-19 vaccine.

V and J are TRBV19 and TRBJ2-3; D may correspond to TRBD1 or TRBD2 (5 bases each). The CDR3 sequence is 16 residues long. CDR1 LNHDA and CDR2 SQIVND come from the germline V gene (reference sequence). Trimming shortened V by 9 bases and J by 2 bases, and 21 bases separated the two germline ends. CDR3 protein: CASRKLGTASTDTQYF. DNA for the CDR3: TGTGCCAGCCGGAAACTAGGGACGGCCTCCACAGATACGCAGTATTTT. The full variable domain, rest sourced from reference TRBV19 and TRBJ2-3, is DGGITQSPKYLFRKEGQNVTLSCEQNLNHDAMYWYRQDPGQGLRLIYYSQIVNDFQKGDIAEGYSVSREKKESFPLTVTSAQKNPTAFYLCASRKLGTASTDTQYFGPGTRLTVL.

The chain carries TRBV18 and TRBJ1-3; D may be TRBD1 (5 bases). V lost 1 base and J 0 bases, leaving 10 bases between the germline ends. Germline V gene data show CDR1 as KGHSH and CDR2 as LQKENI. The CDR3 covers 16 residues. The DNA of the CDR3 is TGTGCCAGCTCACCACGACAGTCCAGCTCTGGAAACACCATATATTTT. Protein: CASSPRQSSSGNTIYF.

This clone is a singleton in its sample. This chain uses TRBV19 with TRBJ1-5; D gene uncertain. CDR1 is LNHDA and CDR2 is SQIVND in the germline V gene (reference sequence). This CDR3 spans 15 amino acids. The V gene lost 9 bases and the J gene lost 3 bases, with 18 bases spanning the gap. In DNA form, the CDR3 reads TGTGCCAGCCGAACGAGGGAGGGCCTCAATCAGCCCCAGCATTTT. Its translation: CASRTREGLNQPQHF.

This clone has only one observation. The V gene is TRBV24-1, the J gene TRBJ1-5; the D gene is possibly TRBD1 (5 bases). Germline CDR1 and CDR2: KGHDR and SFDVKD. With 6 bases removed from V and 6 bases from J, the gap between germline ends came to 11 bases. The CDR3 covers 13 residues. The CDR3 is CATSPRGGQPQHF. CDR3 coding DNA: TGTGCCACCAGTCCCCGGGGGGGTCAGCCCCAGCATTTT.

The CDR3 DNA follows: TGTGCCAGTAGTATTGGCTCCGGGAGAGGGGGAAACGGCAATCAGCCCCAGCATTTT. Amino acids: CASSIGSGRGGNGNQPQHF. The rearrangement joins TRBV19 to TRBJ1-5; a possible D gene is TRBD1 (6 bases). The length of the CDR3 is 19 residues. V lost 3 bases and J lost 2, with 23 bases in between. Germline loops: CDR1 LNHDA, CDR2 SQIVND (reference sequence).

CDR3 DNA sequence: TGTGCCAGCAGAGCTAGCGGGACTAACGAGCAGTACTTC. Its protein product is CASRASGTNEQYF. The V call is TRBV27, the J call TRBJ2-7, with 9 bases lining up with TRBD2. Looked up from germline, CDR1 is MNHEY and CDR2 is SMNVEV (reference sequence). The CDR3 runs to 13 residues. Losses at the gene ends were 6 bases for V and 5 bases for J; bases not matched to a gene: 5.

The V gene is TRBV12-3 or TRBV12-4, the J gene TRBJ2-7; TRBD2 might be the D (5 bases). Trimming removed 2 bases from V and 2 bases from J, with 7 bases in between. This CDR3 has 13 residues. CDR3: CASSLREAYEQYF. Written as DNA, the CDR3 is TGTGCCAGCAGTTTACGGGAAGCCTACGAGCAGTACTTC.

V gene TRBV4-2 combines with J gene TRBJ1-2; D is unresolved. Germline values: CDR1 LGHNA, CDR2 YNFKEQ. This CDR3 comprises 15 residues. Trimming took off 1 base at V and 8 bases at J, with 17 bases between the two ends. The CDR3 reads CASSQVVSGTGGYTF. The DNA for the CDR3 is TGTGCCAGCAGCCAAGTAGTCTCAGGAACGGGAGGCTACACCTTC.

The rearrangement joins TRBV2 to TRBJ2-7; 11 nucleotides match TRBD1. Germline CDR1 and CDR2: SNHLY and FYNNEI. V was pared by 9 bases and J by 5 bases, with 9 bases of the junction left unmatched. This CDR3 is 14 amino acids long. The CDR3 DNA is TGTGCCAGTTCTCCGGGACAGGGGGACCACGAGCAGTACTTC. Translated, it gives CASSPGQGDHEQYF.

The rearrangement uses TRBV5-1 and TRBJ1-1; 12 bases agree with TRBD1. This CDR3 comprises 16 residues. V was pared by 3 bases and J by 7 bases, with 10 bases of the junction left unmatched. Germline V gives CDR1 SGHRS, CDR2 YFSETQ. The CDR3 sequence is CASSWTGTGGHSEAFF. DNA for the CDR3: TGCGCCAGCAGCTGGACCGGGACAGGGGGCCATAGTGAAGCTTTCTTT. The full variable domain, its missing parts supplied by reference TRBV5-1 and TRBJ1-1, is KAGVTQTPRYLIKTRGQQVTLSCSPISGHRSVSWYQQTPGQGLQFLFEYFSETQRNKGNFPGRFSGRQFSNSRSEMNVSTLELGDSALYLCASSWTGTGGHSEAFFGQGTRLTVV.

V and J are TRBV2 and TRBJ2-1; D unclear. Per germline, CDR1 SNHLY and CDR2 FYNNEI. With 1 base removed from V and 5 bases from J, the gap between germline ends came to 18 bases. The CDR3 covers 17 residues. CDR3 in DNA: TGTGCCAGCAGTGAAGTACGGCGTGGCCTCGGCCACAATGAGCAGTTCTTC. Its protein product is CASSEVRRGLGHNEQFF.

This chain links TRBV5-1 with TRBJ1-2, with 7 bases matching TRBD1. V shed 0 bases and J 3 bases; nucleotides not matched to a gene: 5. The CDR3 extends over 15 amino acids. Germline V lookup: CDR1 SGHRS, CDR2 YFSETQ. The chain's CDR3 is CASSLEGRGDYGYTF. As DNA, the CDR3 is TGCGCCAGCAGCTTGGAGGGCAGGGGGGACTATGGCTACACCTTC. Supplemented by reference TRBV5-1 and TRBJ1-2, the full variable domain reads KAGVTQTPRYLIKTRGQQVTLSCSPISGHRSVSWYQQTPGQGLQFLFEYFSETQRNKGNFPGRFSGRQFSNSRSEMNVSTLELGDSALYLCASSLEGRGDYGYTFGSGTRLTVV.

This clone was counted once. V is TRBV18 and J is TRBJ2-2; 7 bases match TRBD1. V lost 4 bases, J lost 6 bases, and 11 bases stayed unmatched. The germline gives CDR1 KGHSH, CDR2 LQKENI. CDR3 length: 16 residues. CDR3 loop: CASSRSRGPEAGELFF. CDR3 bases: TGTGCCAGCTCACGAAGTAGGGGGCCCGAGGCCGGGGAGCTGTTTTTT. The full variable domain, its missing parts supplied by reference TRBV18 and TRBJ2-2, is NAGVMQNPRHLVRRRGQEARLRCSPMKGHSHVYWYRQLPEEGLKFMVYLQKENIIDESGMPKERFSAEFPKEGPSILRIQQVVRGDSAAYFCASSRSRGPEAGELFFGEGSRLTVL.

This clone showed up just a few times. The chain combines TRBV5-4 with TRBJ2-2; D is possibly TRBD2 (5 bases). Trimming pared 4 bases from V and 6 bases from J, leaving 7 bases between. This CDR3 has 12 amino acids. Germline CDR1 and CDR2: SGHNT and YYREEE (reference sequence). CDR3 amino acids: CASSPGSGELFF. CDR3 coding DNA: TGTGCCAGCAGCCCGGGATCCGGGGAGCTGTTTTTT.

The gene calls are TRBV28 and TRBJ2-2; 9 bases fit TRBD1. CDR1 and CDR2 (germline): MDHEN, SYDVKM. CDR3 length: 16 amino acids. The J segment lost 3 bases and the V segment lost 5 bases, leaving 7 bases of the junction unmatched. CDR3 residues: CASSHLRTGDTGELFF. CDR3 in DNA: TGTGCCAGCAGTCACCTCCGGACAGGGGACACCGGGGAGCTGTTTTTT.

This clone showed up just once. The chain has TRBV3-1 (or the pseudogene TRBV3-2) and TRBJ2-3; D gene uncertain. Trimming removed 2 bases at V and 2 bases at J, with 2 bases between. Germline V gene data show CDR1 as LGHDT and CDR2 as YNNKEL (reference sequence). The CDR3 is 12 amino acids. The CDR3 reads CASSQHTDTQYF. CDR3 in DNA: TGTGCCAGCAGCCAACACACAGATACGCAGTATTTT.

This chain uses TRBV6-6 with TRBJ1-5, with 8 bases aligning to TRBD1. After removal of 5 bases from V and 7 bases from J, the junction contained 7 bases not matched to a gene. The CDR3 has 14 amino acids. From germline, CDR1 is MNHNY and CDR2 SVGAGI (reference sequence). The CDR3 region is CASSLPTGAQPQHF. The CDR3 DNA is TGTGCCAGCAGTCTACCGACAGGGGCGCAGCCCCAGCATTTT.

The chain couples TRBV5-8 to TRBJ2-2, with 7 positions matching TRBD2. J lost 3 bases, V lost 5 bases, and 4 bases had no gene match. Germline-derived CDR1 and CDR2 are SGHTS and YDEGEE. The CDR3 has 14 residues. The CDR3 nucleotides are TGTGCCAGCAGAAAGCGGGATGACACCGGGGAGCTGTTTTTT. This codes for CASRKRDDTGELFF.

CDR3 sequence: CAISDHGAGGHNEQFF. DNA of the CDR3: TGTGCCATCAGTGATCATGGAGCGGGGGGGCACAATGAGCAGTTCTTC. The rearrangement uses TRBV10-3 and TRBJ2-1; 10 bases fit TRBD2. The CDR3 extends over 16 amino acids. Germline CDR1 reads ENHRY; CDR2 reads SYGVKD. The V and J ends lost 3 bases and 5 bases, in that order; junction bases with no gene match: 7.

V gene TRBV2 combines with J gene TRBJ2-7; no clear D gene. Germline-derived CDR1 and CDR2 are SNHLY and FYNNEI. CDR3 size: 15 residues. V shed 2 bases and J shed 2 bases, with 13 bases lying between them. CDR3 in amino acids: CASSESSGRTYEQYF. CDR3 DNA sequence: TGTGCCAGCAGTGAAAGTTCGGGCAGAACCTACGAGCAGTACTTC. Full variable domain (outside the CDR3, taken from reference TRBV2 and TRBJ2-7): EPEVTQTPSHQVTQMGQEVILRCVPISNHLYFYWYRQILGQKVEFLVSFYNNEISEKSEIFDDQFSVERPDGSNFTLKIRSTKLEDSAMYFCASSESSGRTYEQYFGPGTRLTVT.

This clone was picked up one time. The chain combines TRBV7-9 with TRBJ2-7; TRBD1 agrees at 9 bases. CDR1 SEHNR and CDR2 FQNEAQ come from the germline V gene (reference sequence). The V segment lost 6 bases and the J segment 2 bases; nucleotides outside the gene matches: 11. The CDR3 length is 16 residues. The CDR3 is CASSLSGTGSPYEQYF. The DNA of the CDR3 is TGTGCCAGCAGTCTATCCGGGACAGGGAGCCCCTACGAGCAGTACTTC.

The chain recombines TRBV5-1 with TRBJ1-3; 8 bases agree with TRBD1. Germline trimming cut 4 bases from V and 3 bases from J; bases unmatched to any gene: 6. Germline-derived CDR1 and CDR2 are SGHRS and YFSETQ. CDR3 length: 15 residues. In nucleotides, the CDR3 is TGCGCCAGCAGCCAGGGACAGGAGATTGGAAACACCATATATTTT. This encodes CASSQGQEIGNTIYF. Combining the CDR3 with reference TRBV5-1 and TRBJ1-3 gives the whole variable domain KAGVTQTPRYLIKTRGQQVTLSCSPISGHRSVSWYQQTPGQGLQFLFEYFSETQRNKGNFPGRFSGRQFSNSRSEMNVSTLELGDSALYLCASSQGQEIGNTIYFGEGSWLTVV.

The gene calls are TRBV7-9 and TRBJ2-5; D might be TRBD1 or TRBD2, each matching 5 bases. V lost 5 bases, J lost 6 bases, and 13 bases lay in between. The V gene's germline CDR1 is SEHNR and CDR2 FQNEAQ (reference sequence). The CDR3 runs 13 residues. CDR3 coding DNA: TGTGCCAGCAGCAGGGACGGGGCACAGACCCAGTACTTC. Amino acids: CASSRDGAQTQYF.

V is TRBV7-2 and J is TRBJ2-2; TRBD1 is a possible D gene (6 bases). Germline lookup yields CDR1 SGHTA and CDR2 FQGNSA. Between the trimmed V and J ends, which lost 2 bases and 9 bases, there was a span of 7 bases. CDR3 length: 12 amino acids. CDR3 sequence (DNA): TGTGCCAGCAGCTTAACAGGGCGGGAGCTGTTTTTT. Protein sequence: CASSLTGRELFF.

The chain links TRBV18 to TRBJ1-1, with 7 bases fitting TRBD1. The CDR3 totals 17 residues. Trimming removed 3 bases from V and 3 bases from J; junction bases left unmatched: 13. The germline gives CDR1 KGHSH, CDR2 LQKENI. CDR3 sequence reads: CASSPRLLGQGDTEAFF. DNA of the CDR3: TGTGCCAGCTCACCTCGATTATTAGGCCAGGGGGACACTGAAGCTTTCTTT.

This chain uses TRBV15 with TRBJ1-2; D not resolved. The CDR3 is 14 residues long. V was pared by 0 bases and J by 3 bases, with 8 bases between. In germline, CDR1 is LNHNV, CDR2 YYDKDF (reference sequence). CDR3 amino acids: CATSRDAQYYGYTF. As DNA, the CDR3 is TGTGCCACCAGCAGAGATGCACAGTACTATGGCTACACCTTC.

The chain is built from TRBV5-1 and TRBJ2-2; the D gene is possibly TRBD1 (6 bases). The V and J ends lost 0 bases and 1 base respectively, with 7 bases between them. Germline loops: CDR1 SGHRS, CDR2 YFSETQ. The CDR3 extends over 15 amino acids. CDR3 region: CASSLEGVNTGELFF. The CDR3 coding sequence is TGCGCCAGCAGCTTGGAGGGGGTGAACACCGGGGAGCTGTTTTTT.

The V and J genes are TRBV20-1 and TRBJ1-1; D possibly corresponds to TRBD1 (6 bases). CDR1 is DFQATT, CDR2 SNEGSKA, per germline (reference sequence). The CDR3 length is 11 residues. The germline V and J ends were trimmed by 6 bases and 3 bases, with 8 bases remaining between them. This CDR3 reads CSAGGYTEAFF. The CDR3 DNA sequence: TGCAGTGCAGGGGGGTACACTGAAGCTTTCTTT.

The CDR3 region is CASSQERVVGRGTIYF. CDR3 sequence (DNA): TGCGCCAGCAGCCAAGAGAGGGTGGTAGGACGAGGCACCATATATTTT. This chain connects TRBV4-1 to TRBJ1-3; D not resolved. CDR1 and CDR2 (germline): MGHRA, YSYEKL. V dropped 0 bases and J dropped 9 bases, with 18 bases sitting between them. The CDR3 sequence is 16 residues long.

The chain couples TRBV12-3 or TRBV12-4 to TRBJ1-2, with a weak D call TRBD1 (5 bases). With 3 bases removed from V and 8 bases from J, the gap between germline ends came to 10 bases. The CDR3 contains 12 residues. The CDR3 region is CASSFGGKGYTF. CDR3 DNA: TGTGCCAGCAGTTTTGGGGGAAAGGGCTACACCTTC.

The rearrangement links TRBV4-1 to TRBJ2-5; D remains unclear. V was pared by 2 bases and J by 5 bases, with 18 bases between. CDR1 is MGHRA and CDR2 is YSYEKL in the germline V gene. This CDR3 is 16 amino acids long. The CDR3: CASSQIDLVTFETQYF. CDR3 in DNA: TGCGCCAGCAGCCAAATAGATCTCGTCACATTCGAGACCCAGTACTTC.

This clone has just one count. V and J are TRBV2 and TRBJ1-2; TRBD1 might be the D (6 bases). The CDR3 length is 15 residues. V lost 9 bases and J lost 4, with 21 bases in between. Germline V gives CDR1 SNHLY, CDR2 FYNNEI. The CDR3 DNA sequence: TGTGCCAGTAGGAGGGGGGGTTCCCTGATCTATGGCTACACCTTC. Protein product: CASRRGGSLIYGYTF.